The TCR beta chain described here comes from a study of CD8+CD57+ T cells in acquired aplastic anemia. Overall study: DNA per sorted CD4+ or CD8+ sample ranged roughly 0.18 to 30 ug, averaging roughly 3.2 ug.

Genomic DNA provided the template from which TCR beta VDJ and CDR3 profiles were obtained. MiXCR, applied by TCRdb to the reads, yields one record per CDR3 protein. The table records around 42,000 distinct CDR3 sequences, over 55% of them present only once. Individuals selected for sequencing had exhibited CD8+CD57+ cell expansion on flow cytometry. Patients were treatment-naive when blood was sampled. The V end lost 5 bases, the J end lost 2 bases, and 10 bases lay between the germline ends. The germline CDR1 and CDR2 sequences are LNHDA and SQIVND (reference sequence). This CDR3 contains 14 residues.

This TCR was sampled from a human donor with aplastic anemia. The sample comprised sorted CD4+, CD8+, or CD8+CD57+ T cells (not recorded which) from PBMCs. The chain links TRBV19 to TRBJ1-5; no clear D gene. The CDR3 DNA sequence: TGTGCCAGTAGTCCTAACTCGGGCAATCAGCCCCAGCATTTT. Translated: CASSPNSGNQPQHF.